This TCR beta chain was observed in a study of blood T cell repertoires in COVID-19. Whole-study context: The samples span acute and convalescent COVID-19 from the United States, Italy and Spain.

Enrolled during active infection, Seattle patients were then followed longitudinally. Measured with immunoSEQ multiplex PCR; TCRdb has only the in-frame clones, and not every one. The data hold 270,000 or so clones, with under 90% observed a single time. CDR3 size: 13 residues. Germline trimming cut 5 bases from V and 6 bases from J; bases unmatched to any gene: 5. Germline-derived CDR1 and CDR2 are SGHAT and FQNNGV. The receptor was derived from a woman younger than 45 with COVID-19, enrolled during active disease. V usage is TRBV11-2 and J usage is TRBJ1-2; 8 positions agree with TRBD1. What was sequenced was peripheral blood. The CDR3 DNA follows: TGTGCCAGCAGCATCGGGACAGGACATGGCTACACCTTC. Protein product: CASSIGTGHGYTF.